A selection of T cell receptor beta chains follows, all from one sample in a study of blood T cell repertoires in COVID-19. This table comes from immunoSEQ multiplex PCR, and its TCRdb copy is limited to in-frame clones, with some not included. The repertoire holds some 270,000 clones, with more than 65% as singletons. Sequences were obtained from peripheral blood. These receptors originate from a person between 65 and 79 years old with COVID-19, enrolled during active disease. Each CDR3 is given with its conserved first and last residue. D genes are given only for firm matches. A row's size may be missing; if present it is once, few, many or a size class.

v_call: TRBV4-1
cdr3_length: 17
j_call: TRBJ1-2
d_call: NA
clone_size: NA
cdr3_nt: TGCGCCAGCAGCCAAGATTTTACACCAGGAGGGTTCTATGGCTACACCTTC
cdr3_aa: CASSQDFTPGGFYGYTF

v_call: TRBV10-2
cdr3_length: 15
j_call: TRBJ1-6
d_call: NA
clone_size: NA
cdr3_nt: TGCGCCAGCAGTGCCGGCAGGGCTGATAATTCACCCCTCCACTTT
cdr3_aa: CASSAGRADNSPLHF

v_call: TRBV19
cdr3_length: 13
j_call: TRBJ1-5
d_call: NA
clone_size: NA
cdr3_nt: TGTGCCAGTAGTATTGGCAGGGGTCAGCCCCAGCATTTT
cdr3_aa: CASSIGRGQPQHF

v_call: TRBV12-3/TRBV12-4
cdr3_length: 11
j_call: TRBJ1-4
d_call: NA
clone_size: NA
cdr3_nt: TGTGCCAGCAGTTCCTATGAAAAACTGTTTTTT
cdr3_aa: CASSSYEKLFF

v_call: TRBV29-1
cdr3_length: 13
j_call: TRBJ2-7
d_call: NA
clone_size: many
cdr3_nt: TGCAGCGTGGCGCGGACAGCGAGATACGAGCAGTACTTC
cdr3_aa: CSVARTARYEQYF

v_call: TRBV5-4
cdr3_length: 15
j_call: TRBJ2-5
d_call: TRBD1
clone_size: NA
cdr3_nt: TGTGCCAGCAGCTTGAGGACAGGGGAGAGAGAGACCCAGTACTTC
cdr3_aa: CASSLRTGERETQYF

v_call: TRBV28
cdr3_length: 14
j_call: TRBJ1-5
d_call: NA
clone_size: NA
cdr3_nt: TGTGCCAGCAGACCAGGGCCCCCGTTGATGGCCCAGCATTTT
cdr3_aa: CASRPGPPLMAQHF

v_call: TRBV24-1
cdr3_length: 15
j_call: TRBJ2-3
d_call: NA
clone_size: NA
cdr3_nt: TGTGCCACCAGTGATCCCCAGGGTTTAGTAGATACGCAGTATTTT
cdr3_aa: CATSDPQGLVDTQYF

v_call: TRBV7-8
cdr3_length: 17
j_call: TRBJ2-2
d_call: TRBD2
clone_size: NA
cdr3_nt: TGTGCCAGCAGCGTCTTTCGCGGGGGGGCGAACACCGGGGAGCTGTTTTTT
cdr3_aa: CASSVFRGGANTGELFF

v_call: TRBV5-1
cdr3_length: 16
j_call: TRBJ2-3
d_call: TRBD1
clone_size: NA
cdr3_nt: TGCGCCAGCAGCCCGGAAGGGACAGGTGGGGTAGATACGCAGTATTTT
cdr3_aa: CASSPEGTGGVDTQYF

v_call: TRBV6-5
cdr3_length: 15
j_call: TRBJ2-7
d_call: TRBD1
clone_size: NA
cdr3_nt: TGTGCCAGCAGGGATACAGGGGCCCCCTCTGACGAGCAGTACTTC
cdr3_aa: CASRDTGAPSDEQYF

v_call: TRBV24-1
cdr3_length: 13
j_call: TRBJ1-2
d_call: NA
clone_size: NA
cdr3_nt: TGTGCCACCAGTGATCGGGGGGCGCATGGCTACACCTTC
cdr3_aa: CATSDRGAHGYTF

v_call: TRBV6-5
cdr3_length: 14
j_call: TRBJ1-4
d_call: NA
clone_size: NA
cdr3_nt: TGTGCCAGCAGCGCGACACAAGCTAATGAAAAACTGTTTTTT
cdr3_aa: CASSATQANEKLFF

v_call: TRBV19
cdr3_length: 15
j_call: TRBJ1-2
d_call: NA
clone_size: NA
cdr3_nt: TGTGCCAGTAGTCTATACCGGGACGGGGGAGATGGCTACACCTTC
cdr3_aa: CASSLYRDGGDGYTF

v_call: TRBV6-6
cdr3_length: 15
j_call: TRBJ2-1
d_call: TRBD1
clone_size: NA
cdr3_nt: TGTGCCAGCACCCAGACAGGGAACCCCTACAATGAGCAGTTCTTC
cdr3_aa: CASTQTGNPYNEQFF

v_call: TRBV11-2
cdr3_length: 15
j_call: TRBJ1-3
d_call: NA
clone_size: NA
cdr3_nt: TGTGCCAGCAGCTTAGTCAGGGGCTCCGGAAACACCATATATTTT
cdr3_aa: CASSLVRGSGNTIYF

v_call: TRBV27
cdr3_length: 17
j_call: TRBJ2-2
d_call: TRBD2
clone_size: NA
cdr3_nt: TGTGCCAGCAGTCCTCGGGGGGGCGGGTCTTACACCGGGGAGCTGTTTTTT
cdr3_aa: CASSPRGGGSYTGELFF

v_call: TRBV29-1
cdr3_length: 15
j_call: TRBJ2-5
d_call: TRBD2
clone_size: once
cdr3_nt: TGCAGCGTTGGCGGGACTAGCGGGGGGAGGAAGACCCAGTACTTC
cdr3_aa: CSVGGTSGGRKTQYF

v_call: TRBV25-1
cdr3_length: 15
j_call: TRBJ1-4
d_call: NA
clone_size: NA
cdr3_nt: TGTGCCAGCAGTGAGTGGGGGCGAACTAATGAAAAACTGTTTTTT
cdr3_aa: CASSEWGRTNEKLFF

v_call: TRBV28
cdr3_length: 13
j_call: TRBJ1-2
d_call: NA
clone_size: NA
cdr3_nt: TGTGCCAGCAGTTTATCAGGAATCTATGGCTACACCTTC
cdr3_aa: CASSLSGIYGYTF

v_call: TRBV5-6
cdr3_length: 15
j_call: TRBJ1-4
d_call: NA
clone_size: NA
cdr3_nt: TGTGCCAGCAGCTTCGGACAGTCAGCTAATGAAAAACTGTTTTTT
cdr3_aa: CASSFGQSANEKLFF

v_call: TRBV28
cdr3_length: 15
j_call: TRBJ1-2
d_call: TRBD1
clone_size: NA
cdr3_nt: TGTGCCAGCAGTGCGACAGGGGGCGGAATGTATGGCTACACCTTC
cdr3_aa: CASSATGGGMYGYTF

v_call: TRBV19
cdr3_length: 15
j_call: TRBJ1-5
d_call: TRBD1
clone_size: once
cdr3_nt: TGTGCCAGTACCAGTACGGGACAGGGCAACCAGCCCCAGCATTTT
cdr3_aa: CASTSTGQGNQPQHF

v_call: TRBV30
cdr3_length: 16
j_call: TRBJ2-3
d_call: NA
clone_size: NA
cdr3_nt: TGTGCCTGGACGACCGGGACATTTATAAGCACAGATACGCAGTATTTT
cdr3_aa: CAWTTGTFISTDTQYF

v_call: TRBV7-9
cdr3_length: 15
j_call: TRBJ2-5
d_call: NA
clone_size: NA
cdr3_nt: TGTGCCAGCAGCTCTAGTACCCTCCGGGGAGAGACCCAGTACTTC
cdr3_aa: CASSSSTLRGETQYF

v_call: TRBV5-1
cdr3_length: 13
j_call: TRBJ1-6
d_call: NA
clone_size: NA
cdr3_nt: TGCGCCAGCAGCTTGGACAGCAATTCACCCCTCCACTTT
cdr3_aa: CASSLDSNSPLHF

v_call: TRBV7-3
cdr3_length: 15
j_call: TRBJ2-1
d_call: TRBD1
clone_size: NA
cdr3_nt: TGTGCCAGCGGAGAAGGGACAGTGGATTTCGATGAGCAGTTCTTC
cdr3_aa: CASGEGTVDFDEQFF

v_call: TRBV5-6
cdr3_length: 14
j_call: TRBJ2-1
d_call: TRBD2
clone_size: NA
cdr3_nt: TGTGCCAGCAGCTTGACTAGCGGGATCGGTGAGCAGTTCTTC
cdr3_aa: CASSLTSGIGEQFF

v_call: TRBV15
cdr3_length: 14
j_call: TRBJ1-1
d_call: NA
clone_size: NA
cdr3_nt: TGTGCCACCAGCAGAGATCATGCGGGAACTGAAGCTTTCTTT
cdr3_aa: CATSRDHAGTEAFF

v_call: TRBV4-1
cdr3_length: 14
j_call: TRBJ2-7
d_call: TRBD1
clone_size: NA
cdr3_nt: TGCGCCAGCAGCCAGGGCAGGGGGACCTACGAGCAGTACTTC
cdr3_aa: CASSQGRGTYEQYF

v_call: TRBV29-1
cdr3_length: 11
j_call: TRBJ1-1
d_call: NA
clone_size: few
cdr3_nt: TGCAGCGTTGGGGCTGTTTGGCCCGCTTTCTTT
cdr3_aa: CSVGAVWPAFF

v_call: TRBV7-8
cdr3_length: 19
j_call: TRBJ2-1
d_call: TRBD1
clone_size: once
cdr3_nt: TGTGCCAGCAGCCCGACTAACCCAGGGCAGGGGGTAGGGAACAATGAGCAGTTCTTC
cdr3_aa: CASSPTNPGQGVGNNEQFF

v_call: TRBV5-5
cdr3_length: 16
j_call: TRBJ2-7
d_call: NA
clone_size: many
cdr3_nt: TGTGCCAGCAGCTTGGGTCCCGTGGAGGATGGCTACGAGCAGTACTTC
cdr3_aa: CASSLGPVEDGYEQYF

v_call: TRBV5-8
cdr3_length: 15
j_call: TRBJ2-1
d_call: TRBD1
clone_size: NA
cdr3_nt: TGTGCCAGCAGCTCCGGGACAGGGGGATACAATGAGCAGTTCTTC
cdr3_aa: CASSSGTGGYNEQFF

v_call: TRBV6-5
cdr3_length: 15
j_call: TRBJ1-6
d_call: TRBD1
clone_size: NA
cdr3_nt: TGTGCCAGCAGGACCGGGACAGGGGACAATTCACCCCTCCACTTT
cdr3_aa: CASRTGTGDNSPLHF

v_call: TRBV12-5
cdr3_length: 14
j_call: TRBJ2-5
d_call: TRBD1
clone_size: NA
cdr3_nt: TGTGCTAGTGGTACCGACAGGGGGCTGGGGACCCAGTACTTC
cdr3_aa: CASGTDRGLGTQYF

v_call: TRBV27
cdr3_length: 15
j_call: TRBJ2-7
d_call: TRBD1
clone_size: NA
cdr3_nt: TGTGCCAGCAGTTCCTACGGGACAGGGAACTACGAGCAGTACTTC
cdr3_aa: CASSSYGTGNYEQYF

v_call: TRBV5-1
cdr3_length: 15
j_call: TRBJ2-5
d_call: TRBD2
clone_size: once
cdr3_nt: TGCGCCAGCATGAGGTCGACTAGCGGCCAAGAGACCCAGTACTTC
cdr3_aa: CASMRSTSGQETQYF

v_call: TRBV28
cdr3_length: 15
j_call: TRBJ2-7
d_call: NA
clone_size: NA
cdr3_nt: TGTGCCAGCAGATCTAAACCGGGACGGCGGGGCGAGCAGTACTTC
cdr3_aa: CASRSKPGRRGEQYF

v_call: TRBV5-1
cdr3_length: 18
j_call: TRBJ2-6
d_call: TRBD1
clone_size: NA
cdr3_nt: TGCGCCAGCAGCAGCAGACGGGACAGGGAACCTGGGGCCAACGTCCTGACTTTC
cdr3_aa: CASSSRRDREPGANVLTF

v_call: TRBV10-3
cdr3_length: 13
j_call: TRBJ1-3
d_call: TRBD1
clone_size: NA
cdr3_nt: TGTGCCATCAGTGTAGGACAGGGAGACACCATATATTTT
cdr3_aa: CAISVGQGDTIYF

v_call: TRBV24-1
cdr3_length: 17
j_call: TRBJ2-1
d_call: TRBD2
clone_size: NA
cdr3_nt: TGTGCCACCAGTGATTTGGGTCCGGGACTAGCGGGAGTTGAGCAGTTCTTC
cdr3_aa: CATSDLGPGLAGVEQFF

v_call: TRBV12-3/TRBV12-4
cdr3_length: 13
j_call: TRBJ1-6
d_call: NA
clone_size: few
cdr3_nt: TGTGCCAGCAGTTTAGTCGGGTATTCACCCCTCCACTTT
cdr3_aa: CASSLVGYSPLHF

v_call: TRBV7-6
cdr3_length: 21
j_call: TRBJ1-5
d_call: NA
clone_size: NA
cdr3_nt: TGTGCCAGCAGCTTACTTCCCGCCGGGCAGGGCAGGGGCGGAGGCAATCAGCCCCAGCATTTT
cdr3_aa: CASSLLPAGQGRGGGNQPQHF

v_call: TRBV30
cdr3_length: 16
j_call: TRBJ2-1
d_call: TRBD2
clone_size: NA
cdr3_nt: TGTGCCTGGGACCCCTTGATAGCGGGAGGAGGGAATGAGCAGTTCTTC
cdr3_aa: CAWDPLIAGGGNEQFF

v_call: TRBV27
cdr3_length: 13
j_call: TRBJ1-2
d_call: NA
clone_size: NA
cdr3_nt: TGTGCCAGCAGTTTTCGAGGGAAATATGGCTACACCTTC
cdr3_aa: CASSFRGKYGYTF

v_call: TRBV6-4
cdr3_length: 14
j_call: TRBJ2-1
d_call: NA
clone_size: NA
cdr3_nt: TGTGCCAGCAGTGACAATCCGTCCTACAATGAGCAGTTCTTC
cdr3_aa: CASSDNPSYNEQFF

v_call: TRBV28
cdr3_length: 14
j_call: TRBJ1-5
d_call: NA
clone_size: NA
cdr3_nt: TGTGCCAGCAGGAGGGAATATAGCAATCAGCCCCAGCATTTT
cdr3_aa: CASRREYSNQPQHF

v_call: TRBV3-1/TRBV3-2
cdr3_length: 17
j_call: TRBJ2-7
d_call: NA
clone_size: NA
cdr3_nt: TGTGCCAGCAGCCACGCGGGGACCCTGGGTGGGTCCTACGAGCAGTACTTC
cdr3_aa: CASSHAGTLGGSYEQYF

v_call: TRBV6-5
cdr3_length: 11
j_call: TRBJ2-5
d_call: NA
clone_size: NA
cdr3_nt: TGTGCCAGCACCCCCGGGAGGACCCAGTACTTC
cdr3_aa: CASTPGRTQYF

v_call: TRBV5-1
cdr3_length: 16
j_call: TRBJ1-4
d_call: NA
clone_size: NA
cdr3_nt: TGCGCCAGCAGCTTGGCCCCCGCAGGGACTAATGAAAAACTGTTTTTT
cdr3_aa: CASSLAPAGTNEKLFF

v_call: TRBV7-2
cdr3_length: 12
j_call: TRBJ2-3
d_call: NA
clone_size: NA
cdr3_nt: TGTGCGGGGGGTGGGGAAGGAGATACGCAGTATTTT
cdr3_aa: CAGGGEGDTQYF

v_call: TRBV15
cdr3_length: 15
j_call: TRBJ2-7
d_call: NA
clone_size: NA
cdr3_nt: TGTGCCACCAGCAGAGATGACGGGAACCTTTACGAGCAGTACTTC
cdr3_aa: CATSRDDGNLYEQYF

v_call: TRBV10-1
cdr3_length: 14
j_call: TRBJ1-1
d_call: TRBD1
clone_size: NA
cdr3_nt: TGCGCCAGCAGTGAGTCGTTAACAGGGGCTGAAGCTTTCTTT
cdr3_aa: CASSESLTGAEAFF

v_call: TRBV28
cdr3_length: 17
j_call: TRBJ1-5
d_call: NA
clone_size: few
cdr3_nt: TGTGCCAGCAGTGAGACCGGGACAATTTATAGCAATCAGCCCCAGCATTTT
cdr3_aa: CASSETGTIYSNQPQHF